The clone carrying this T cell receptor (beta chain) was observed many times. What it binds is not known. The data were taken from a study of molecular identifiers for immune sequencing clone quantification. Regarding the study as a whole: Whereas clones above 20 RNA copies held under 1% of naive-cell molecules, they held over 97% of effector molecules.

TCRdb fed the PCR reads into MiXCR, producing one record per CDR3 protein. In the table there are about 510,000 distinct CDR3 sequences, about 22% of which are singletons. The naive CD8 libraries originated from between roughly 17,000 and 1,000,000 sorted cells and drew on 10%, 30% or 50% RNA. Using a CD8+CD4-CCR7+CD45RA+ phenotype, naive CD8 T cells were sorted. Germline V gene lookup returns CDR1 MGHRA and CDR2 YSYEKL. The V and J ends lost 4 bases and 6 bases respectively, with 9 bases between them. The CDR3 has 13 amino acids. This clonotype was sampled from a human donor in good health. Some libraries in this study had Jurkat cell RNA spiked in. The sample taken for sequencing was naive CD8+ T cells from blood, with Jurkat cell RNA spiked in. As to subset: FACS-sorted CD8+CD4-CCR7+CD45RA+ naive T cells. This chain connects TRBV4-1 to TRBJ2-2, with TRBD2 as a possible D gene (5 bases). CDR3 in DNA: TGCGCCAGCAGCCCGAGGGTGTCCGGGGAGCTGTTTTTT. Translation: CASSPRVSGELFF.